A selection of T cell receptor beta chains follows, all from one sample in a study of PD-1 blockade in classical Hodgkin lymphoma. Repertoires were generated with immunoSEQ multiplex PCR, while TCRdb's copy carries only in-frame clones and drops some. The sample holds more than 85,000 clones; 80% to 95% are singletons and the top ten take under 3%. Source: peripheral blood mononuclear cells (PBMCs), taken before the second cycle of nivolumab. The origin of the receptors is a human donor with classical Hodgkin lymphoma. CDR3s include the opening cysteine and the closing phenylalanine or tryptophan. A D gene is named only where the DNA matches it firmly. Expanded clones get a size class; other rows say once, few or many, or leave the size out.

J: TRBJ2-1
size: NA
D: TRBD2
V: TRBV7-9
DNA: TGTGCCAGCAGGGCCTCTAGCGGGAGGGCCGGGGTCCATGAGCAGTTCTTC
CDR3: CASRASSGRAGVHEQFF

J: TRBJ2-3
size: NA
D: NA
V: TRBV29-1
DNA: TGCAGCATGGAACAGGGGACTCTGTATTTT
CDR3: CSMEQGTLYF

J: TRBJ2-2
size: once
D: NA
V: TRBV9
DNA: TGTGCCAGCAGCGTAGGGCAGGTATTCGGGGAGCTGTTTTTT
CDR3: CASSVGQVFGELFF

J: TRBJ2-3
size: NA
D: NA
V: TRBV5-1
DNA: TGCGCCAGCAGACCGGAAGCGAGCACAGATACGCAGTATTTT
CDR3: CASRPEASTDTQYF

J: TRBJ2-7
size: NA
D: NA
V: TRBV6-5
DNA: TGTGCCAGCAGTTACTCGGGTATCAGCTCCTACGAGCAGTACTTC
CDR3: CASSYSGISSYEQYF

J: TRBJ1-2
size: NA
D: TRBD1
V: TRBV27
DNA: TGTGCCAGCAGTCTCCAGGGGGCGAACTATGGCTACACCTTC
CDR3: CASSLQGANYGYTF

J: TRBJ2-3
size: NA
D: NA
V: TRBV27
DNA: TGTGCCAGCAGTTTATGGGACGACACAGATACGCAGTATTTT
CDR3: CASSLWDDTDTQYF

J: TRBJ1-5
size: few
D: NA
V: TRBV6-5
DNA: TGTGCCACCCGGGAGTCCAGTGGGCAGCCCCAGCATTTT
CDR3: CATRESSGQPQHF

J: TRBJ1-5
size: NA
D: NA
V: TRBV6-1
DNA: TGTGCCAGCAGTGCCTCTTCATGGGGGTGGCAGCCCCAGCATTTT
CDR3: CASSASSWGWQPQHF

J: TRBJ2-2
size: NA
D: TRBD1
V: TRBV15
DNA: TGTGCCACCAGCGGGACAGGGGTTAACACCGGGGAGCTGTTTTTT
CDR3: CATSGTGVNTGELFF

J: TRBJ2-3
size: once
D: NA
V: TRBV28
DNA: TGTGCCAGCAGTTTCCCCCCCGTGAGCCACCCTAGCACAGATACGCAGTATTTT
CDR3: CASSFPPVSHPSTDTQYF

J: TRBJ1-1
size: NA
D: NA
V: TRBV9
DNA: TGTGCCAGCAGCGTAGGGGGTTCCGTGAACACTGAAGCTTTCTTT
CDR3: CASSVGGSVNTEAFF

J: TRBJ2-5
size: NA
D: TRBD2
V: TRBV6-5
DNA: TGTGCCAGCAGTTACCGAGGGACTAGCGGGAGTGAGACCCAGTACTTC
CDR3: CASSYRGTSGSETQYF

J: TRBJ1-1
size: NA
D: NA
V: TRBV18
DNA: TGTGCCAGCTCACCACGGAGTGATAGGTCGTTGACTGAAGCTTTCTTT
CDR3: CASSPRSDRSLTEAFF

J: TRBJ1-2
size: NA
D: NA
V: TRBV5-6
DNA: TGTGCCAGCAGCTACCGGGATTTTGGGGATGGCTACACCTTC
CDR3: CASSYRDFGDGYTF

J: TRBJ1-2
size: NA
D: NA
V: TRBV28
DNA: TGTGCCAGCAGTTTATTGGGCTATTCATCTGGCTACACCTTC
CDR3: CASSLLGYSSGYTF

J: TRBJ2-5
size: NA
D: NA
V: TRBV27
DNA: TGTGCCACCAAAGAGGGTGTAGTAGGCCAAGAGACCCAGTACTTC
CDR3: CATKEGVVGQETQYF

J: TRBJ2-1
size: NA
D: NA
V: TRBV11-3
DNA: TGTGCCAGCAGCTTAAGAAGCGGCTCCTACAATGAGCAGTTCTTC
CDR3: CASSLRSGSYNEQFF

J: TRBJ2-7
size: NA
D: TRBD1
V: TRBV10-3
DNA: TGTGCCAGCGGACAGGGCTACGAGCAGTACTTC
CDR3: CASGQGYEQYF

J: TRBJ2-1
size: NA
D: TRBD2
V: TRBV4-2
DNA: TGTGCCAGCAGTCCACAAACCCGGACTAGCGGGAATGAGCAGTTCTTC
CDR3: CASSPQTRTSGNEQFF

J: TRBJ2-4
size: NA
D: NA
V: TRBV6-4
DNA: TGTGCCAGTGGCGGGGAACGGGAGTTTGGCCCAAACATTCAGTACTTC
CDR3: CASGGEREFGPNIQYF

J: TRBJ2-1
size: NA
D: TRBD2
V: TRBV7-8
DNA: TGTGCCAGCAGCTTAGGTACGGGAGGTATAGAGCAGTTCTTC
CDR3: CASSLGTGGIEQFF

J: TRBJ2-1
size: NA
D: TRBD2
V: TRBV7-9
DNA: TGTGCCAGCAGCTCCCCAAGTAAGGGGACTAACTCCTACAATGAGCAGTTCTTC
CDR3: CASSSPSKGTNSYNEQFF